The next 18 T cell receptor beta chains were all read from a single sample in a study of CD4 T cells in relation to SARS-CoV-2 and coronaviruses. Assay used: immunoSEQ multiplex PCR; TCRdb lists only in-frame clones, some missing. The sample records around 25,000 clones, about 75% being singletons. Their cognate antigens are unknown. Before the COVID-19 pandemic, during about 2011-2019, CD4+ T cells were taken from unexposed donors. CD4+ T cells were isolated from the cells after about ten days of culture. The sample comprised CD4+ T cells from PBMCs, cultured in vitro. The receptor set was obtained from a human donor in good health.

The chain links TRBV4-1 to TRBJ2-1, with a weak D call TRBD2 (6 bases). The germline CDR1 and CDR2 sequences are MGHRA and YSYEKL. This CDR3 spans 19 amino acids. Trimming pared 0 bases from V and 0 bases from J, leaving 18 bases between. In DNA form, the CDR3 reads TGCGCCAGCAGCCAAGATAGGTTCGGGACTGAAAGCTCCTACAATGAGCAGTTCTTC. Its translation: CASSQDRFGTESSYNEQFF.

The chain joins TRBV24-1 to TRBJ2-7; 7 nucleotides agree with TRBD1. The CDR3 contains 16 residues. After removal of 4 bases from V and 5 bases from J, the junction contained 13 bases not matched to a gene. Germline V CDR1 and CDR2: KGHDR, SFDVKD. The CDR3 DNA reads as TGTGCCACCAGTGACCGAACAGGGGCAAGTTTGGACGAGCAGTACTTC. It is translated as CATSDRTGASLDEQYF.

The chain is built from TRBV7-8 and TRBJ1-1, with TRBD1 matching 9 bases. Germline V gene lookup returns CDR1 SGHVS and CDR2 FQNEAQ. The V gene end was trimmed by 5 bases and the J gene end by 2 bases; junction bases not matched to a gene: 6. The CDR3 extends over 15 amino acids. CDR3 region: CASSAMDRGNTEAFF. The DNA of the CDR3 is TGTGCCAGCAGCGCCATGGACAGGGGTAACACTGAAGCTTTCTTT.

The rearrangement joins TRBV6-1 to TRBJ2-7, with D possibly being TRBD1 or TRBD2 (5 bases each). V shed 3 bases and J shed 11 bases, with 11 bases lying between them. Germline CDR1 reads MNHNS; CDR2 reads SASEGT. The length of the CDR3 is 11 residues. CDR3 region: CASSDRDREYF. The CDR3 region has the DNA TGTGCCAGCAGTGACCGGGACCGCGAGTACTTC.

This chain connects TRBV7-6 to TRBJ1-6, with D possibly TRBD1 on 6 matching bases. CDR1 is SGHVS, CDR2 FNYEAQ, per germline. V was shortened by 4 bases and J by 9 bases, with 10 bases between the two germline ends. The CDR3 is made up of 13 amino acids. The CDR3 is CASSSVGGSPLHF. CDR3 coding DNA: TGTGCCAGCAGCTCCGTAGGGGGTTCACCCCTCCACTTT. The whole variable domain, remainder taken from reference TRBV7-6 and TRBJ1-6, is GAGVSQSPRYKVTKRGQDVALRCDPISGHVSLYWYRQALGQGPEFLTYFNYEAQQDKSGLPNDRFSAERPEGSISTLTIQRTEQRDSAMYRCASSSVGGSPLHFGNGTRLTVT.

This chain links TRBV6-2 or TRBV6-3 with TRBJ2-2; 9 bases match TRBD2. V shed 5 bases, J shed 5 bases, and the junction held 12 bases outside the gene matches. Germline V CDR1 and CDR2: MNHEY, SVGEGT. This CDR3 is built from 17 residues. The CDR3: CASSGRLAAPRTGELFF. CDR3 bases: TGTGCCAGCAGTGGGAGACTAGCGGCGCCGCGGACCGGGGAGCTGTTTTTT.

This clone turned up a few times. V and J are TRBV3-1 (or the pseudogene TRBV3-2) and TRBJ1-5; D is undetermined. Germline V gene data show CDR1 as LGHDT and CDR2 as YNNKEL (reference sequence). The ends were cut back, 0 bases at V and 0 bases at J, with 6 bases in the middle. The CDR3 consists of 15 residues. CDR3 amino acids: CASSQDGVSNQPQHF. In DNA form, the CDR3 reads TGTGCCAGCAGCCAAGATGGTGTTAGCAATCAGCCCCAGCATTTT.

The CDR3 sequence is CASSTGARNTIYF. CDR3 coding DNA: TGTGCCAGCAGTACAGGGGCCCGAAACACCATATATTTT. The chain combines TRBV12-3 or TRBV12-4 with TRBJ1-3, with 7 bases aligning to TRBD1. The CDR3 is 13 residues long. V shed 5 bases, J shed 5 bases, and the junction held 3 bases outside the gene matches.

This clone was counted once. The chain has TRBV6-1 and TRBJ1-3; TRBD1 aligns across 8 bases. The germline gives CDR1 MNHNS, CDR2 SASEGT. With V trimmed by 0 bases and J by 3 bases, 1 base remained unmatched. The CDR3 runs 15 residues. The CDR3 DNA is TGTGCCAGCAGTGAAGCCAGGGGGCTTGGAAACACCATATATTTT. It is translated as CASSEARGLGNTIYF.

The CDR3 region is CAASPETRGIRPQHF. CDR3 in DNA: TGTGCCGCAAGCCCTGAGACAAGGGGGATAAGGCCCCAGCATTTT. The chain is built from TRBV19 and TRBJ1-5, with TRBD1 as a possible D gene (6 bases). V lost 11 bases to trimming and J lost 9 bases, with 26 bases between them. Germline lookup yields CDR1 LNHDA and CDR2 SQIVND (reference sequence). The CDR3 totals 15 residues. Complete variable domain (other parts from reference TRBV19 and TRBJ1-5): DGGITQSPKYLFRKEGQNVTLSCEQNLNHDAMYWYRQDPGQGLRLIYYSQIVNDFQKGDIAEGYSVSREKKESFPLTVTSAQKNPTAFYLCAASPETRGIRPQHFGDGTRLSIL.

This chain uses TRBV5-5 with TRBJ2-7; 7 nucleotides line up with TRBD1. V lost 0 bases to trimming and J lost 1 base; unmatched junction nucleotides: 4. From germline, CDR1 is SGHKS and CDR2 YYEKEE (reference sequence). This CDR3 region has 15 residues. The CDR3 here is CASSLVPDRSYEQYF. DNA for the CDR3: TGTGCCAGCAGCTTGGTTCCGGACAGGTCCTACGAGCAGTACTTC.

This chain joins TRBV19 and TRBJ2-6; 8 nucleotides line up with TRBD1. The CDR3 loop spans 17 amino acids. V lost 4 bases to trimming and J lost 2 bases; unmatched junction nucleotides: 7. CDR1 and CDR2 from the germline V gene are LNHDA and SQIVND (reference sequence). CDR3 sequence: CASSTGQDLPGANVLTF. The CDR3, as DNA: TGTGCCAGTAGTACGGGACAGGACCTTCCTGGGGCCAACGTCCTGACTTTC.

This clone was counted between two and nine times. The chain carries TRBV30 and TRBJ1-5; D perhaps matches TRBD1 (6 bases). There are 14 residues in the CDR3. Germline V lookup: CDR1 GTSNPN, CDR2 SVGIG (reference sequence). Trimming took 4 bases from V and 1 from J, leaving 11 bases between them. CDR3 in amino acids: CAWTGGGSNQPQHF. The CDR3 DNA is TGTGCCTGGACCGGGGGCGGGAGCAATCAGCCCCAGCATTTT.

This clone showed up just once. V and J are TRBV12-5 and TRBJ2-5; 8 bases map to TRBD2. V lost 6 bases and J lost 1; bases outside the gene matches: 7. The length of the CDR3 is 15 residues. Germline CDR1 reads LGHNT; CDR2 reads FRNRAP. The CDR3 loop is CASGPLGLGQETQYF. The CDR3 DNA reads TGTGCTAGTGGCCCCCTGGGACTAGGCCAAGAGACCCAGTACTTC.

The chain combines TRBV7-9 with TRBJ1-2; D is uncertain. This CDR3 spans 12 amino acids. The V gene lost 2 bases and the J gene lost 7 bases, with 8 bases spanning the gap. CDR1 is SEHNR, CDR2 FQNEAQ, per germline (reference sequence). The CDR3 loop reads CASSLTWSGYTF. Here the CDR3 DNA reads TGTGCCAGCAGCTTAACATGGTCTGGCTACACCTTC. The full variable domain, rest sourced from reference TRBV7-9 and TRBJ1-2, is DTGVSQNPRHKITKRGQNVTFRCDPISEHNRLYWYRQTLGQGPEFLTYFQNEAQLEKSRLLSDRFSAERPKGSFSTLEIQRTEQGDSAMYLCASSLTWSGYTFGSGTRLTVV.

The chain carries TRBV7-7 and TRBJ2-5; D gene uncertain. Per the germline V gene, CDR1 is SSHAT and CDR2 is FNYEAQ (reference sequence). The CDR3 runs to 13 residues. Trimming removed 5 bases at V and 2 bases at J, with 9 bases between. CDR3 in amino acids: CASSPGRQETQYF. CDR3 sequence (DNA): TGTGCCAGCAGCCCAGGCCGACAAGAGACCCAGTACTTC.

This clone was counted only a few times. DNA of the CDR3: TGTGCCAGCAGTCTCGGGACAGGTGGCTACACCTTC. It encodes CASSLGTGGYTF. V usage is TRBV12-3 or TRBV12-4 and J usage is TRBJ1-2; 8 positions agree with TRBD1. The J segment lost 7 bases and the V segment lost 5 bases, leaving 3 bases of the junction unmatched. The CDR3 runs to 12 residues.

V and J are TRBV19 and TRBJ1-1; TRBD1 might be the D (6 bases). The germline gives CDR1 LNHDA, CDR2 SQIVND (reference sequence). The CDR3 has 15 residues. Trimming left V 3 bases short and J 1 base short, with 12 bases between. CDR3 nucleotide sequence: TGTGCCAGTAGTATGCACAGGGCCGAGAACACTGAAGCTTTCTTT. Translation gives CASSMHRAENTEAFF.